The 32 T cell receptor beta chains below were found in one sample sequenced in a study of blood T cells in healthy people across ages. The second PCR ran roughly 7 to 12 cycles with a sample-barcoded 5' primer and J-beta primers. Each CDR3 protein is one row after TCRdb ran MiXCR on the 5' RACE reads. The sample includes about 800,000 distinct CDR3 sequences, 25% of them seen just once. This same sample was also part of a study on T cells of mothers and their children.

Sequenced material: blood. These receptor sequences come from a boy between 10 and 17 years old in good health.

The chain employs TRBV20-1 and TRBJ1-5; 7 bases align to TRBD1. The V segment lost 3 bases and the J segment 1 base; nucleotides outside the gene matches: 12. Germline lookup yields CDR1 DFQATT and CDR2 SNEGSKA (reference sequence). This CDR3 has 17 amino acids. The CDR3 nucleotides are TGCAGTGCTAGGGTACCTGGGACAGTAGGGAGCAATCAGCCCCAGCATTTT. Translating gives CSARVPGTVGSNQPQHF.

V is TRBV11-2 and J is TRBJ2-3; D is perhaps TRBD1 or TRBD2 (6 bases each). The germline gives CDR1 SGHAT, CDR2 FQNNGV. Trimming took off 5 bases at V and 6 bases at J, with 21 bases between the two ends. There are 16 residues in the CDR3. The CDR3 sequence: CASSHPRGGGGDTQYF. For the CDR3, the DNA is TGTGCCAGCAGCCACCCTAGGGGCGGAGGGGGGGATACGCAGTATTTT.

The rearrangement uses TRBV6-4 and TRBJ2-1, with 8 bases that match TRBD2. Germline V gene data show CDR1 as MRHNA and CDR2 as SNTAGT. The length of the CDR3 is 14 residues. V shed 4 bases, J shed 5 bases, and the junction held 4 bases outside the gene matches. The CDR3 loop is CASSGLAGNNEQFF. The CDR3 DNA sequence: TGTGCCAGCAGTGGGTTAGCGGGGAACAATGAGCAGTTCTTC.

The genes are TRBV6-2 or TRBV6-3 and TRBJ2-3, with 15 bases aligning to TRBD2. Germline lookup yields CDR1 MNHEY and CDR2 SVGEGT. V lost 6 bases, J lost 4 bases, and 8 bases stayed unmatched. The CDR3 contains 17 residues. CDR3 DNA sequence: TGTGCCAGCAGGTCCGGGACTAGCGGGGGGAGGGCAGATACGCAGTATTTT. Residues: CASRSGTSGGRADTQYF.

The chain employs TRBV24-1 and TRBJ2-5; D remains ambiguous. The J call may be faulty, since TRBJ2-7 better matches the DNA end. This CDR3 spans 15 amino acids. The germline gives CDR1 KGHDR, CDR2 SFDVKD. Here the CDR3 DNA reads TGTGCCACCAGTGATTTATCGATTCAAGGCTACGAGCAGTACTTC. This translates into CATSDLSIQGYEQYF.

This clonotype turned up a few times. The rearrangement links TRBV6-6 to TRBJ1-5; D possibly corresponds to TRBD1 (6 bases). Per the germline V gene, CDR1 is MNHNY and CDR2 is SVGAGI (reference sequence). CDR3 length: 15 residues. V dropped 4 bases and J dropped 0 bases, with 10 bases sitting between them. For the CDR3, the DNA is TGTGCCAGCAGTTTCCCAGGGGATAGCAATCAGCCCCAGCATTTT. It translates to CASSFPGDSNQPQHF.

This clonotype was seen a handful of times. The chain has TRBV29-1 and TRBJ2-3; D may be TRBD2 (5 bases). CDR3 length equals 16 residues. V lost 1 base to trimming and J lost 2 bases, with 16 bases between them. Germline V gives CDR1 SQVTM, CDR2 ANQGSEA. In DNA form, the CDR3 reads TGCAGCGTTGAAGGCCCCGCGGGTTCGACCACAGATACGCAGTATTTT. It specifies CSVEGPAGSTTDTQYF.

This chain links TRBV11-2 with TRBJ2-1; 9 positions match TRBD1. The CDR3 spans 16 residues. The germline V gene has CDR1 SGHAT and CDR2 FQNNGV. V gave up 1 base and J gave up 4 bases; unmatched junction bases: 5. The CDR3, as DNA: TGTGCCAGCAGCTTAGTGGGACAGGGTCATTACAATGAGCAGTTCTTC. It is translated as CASSLVGQGHYNEQFF. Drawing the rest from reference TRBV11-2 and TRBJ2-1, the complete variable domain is EAGVAQSPRYKIIEKRQSVAFWCNPISGHATLYWYQQILGQGPKLLIQFQNNGVVDDSQLPKDRFSAERLKGVDSTLKIQPAKLEDSAVYLCASSLVGQGHYNEQFFGPGTRLTVL.

The chain's CDR3 is CSVLSAGGPDEQFF. CDR3 sequence (DNA): TGCAGCGTTCTCTCGGCGGGGGGGCCGGATGAGCAGTTCTTC. The chain combines TRBV29-1 with TRBJ2-5, with 9 bases fitting TRBD2. The J call could be wrong; TRBJ2-1 is a better fit for the DNA end. The germline V gene encodes CDR1 SQVTM and CDR2 ANQGSEA. The CDR3 contains 14 residues.

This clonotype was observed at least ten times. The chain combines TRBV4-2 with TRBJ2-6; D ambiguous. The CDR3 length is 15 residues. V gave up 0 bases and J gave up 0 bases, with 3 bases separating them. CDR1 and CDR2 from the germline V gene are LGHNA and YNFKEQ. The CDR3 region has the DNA TGTGCCAGCAGCCAAGAACTCTCTGGGGCCAACGTCCTGACTTTC. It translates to CASSQELSGANVLTF.

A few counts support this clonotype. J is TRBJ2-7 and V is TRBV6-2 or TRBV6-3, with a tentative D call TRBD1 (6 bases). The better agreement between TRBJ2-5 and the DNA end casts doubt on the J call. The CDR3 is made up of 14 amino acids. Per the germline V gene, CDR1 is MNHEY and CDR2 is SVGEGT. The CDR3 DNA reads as TGTGCCAGCAGTTACTCGGGGGCGTGGGAGACCCAGTACTTC. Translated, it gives CASSYSGAWETQYF.

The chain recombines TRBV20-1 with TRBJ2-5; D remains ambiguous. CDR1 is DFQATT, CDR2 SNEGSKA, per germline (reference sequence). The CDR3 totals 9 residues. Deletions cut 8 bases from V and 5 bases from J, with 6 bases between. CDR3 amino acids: CSISETQYF. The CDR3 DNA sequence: TGCAGTATCAGTGAGACCCAGTACTTC.

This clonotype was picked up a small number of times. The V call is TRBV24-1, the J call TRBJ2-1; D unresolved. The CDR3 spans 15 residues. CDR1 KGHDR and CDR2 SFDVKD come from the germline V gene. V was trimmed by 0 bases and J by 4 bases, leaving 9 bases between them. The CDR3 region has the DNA TGTGCCACCAGTGATTTGCCGGGTCAATACAATGAGCAGTTCTTC. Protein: CATSDLPGQYNEQFF.

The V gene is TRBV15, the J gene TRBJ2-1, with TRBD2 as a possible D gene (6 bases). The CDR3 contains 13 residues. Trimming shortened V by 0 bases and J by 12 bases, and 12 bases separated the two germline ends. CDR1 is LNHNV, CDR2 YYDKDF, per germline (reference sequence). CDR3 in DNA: TGTGCCACCAGCAGAGATTTGCGGGACTGGCAGTTCTTC. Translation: CATSRDLRDWQFF.

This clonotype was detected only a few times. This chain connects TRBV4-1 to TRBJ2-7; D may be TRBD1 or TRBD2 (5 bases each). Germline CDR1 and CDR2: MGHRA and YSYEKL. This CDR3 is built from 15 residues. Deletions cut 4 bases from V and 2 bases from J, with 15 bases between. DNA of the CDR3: TGCGCCAGCAGCCCTACGGCGTGGGGGACCTACGAGCAGTACTTC. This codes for CASSPTAWGTYEQYF.

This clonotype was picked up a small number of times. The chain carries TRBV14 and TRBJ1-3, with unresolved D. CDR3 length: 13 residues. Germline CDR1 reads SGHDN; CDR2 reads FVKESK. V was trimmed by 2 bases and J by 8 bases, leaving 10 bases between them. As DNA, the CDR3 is TGTGCCAGCAGCCAAAGCCTGTACGACACCATATATTTT. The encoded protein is CASSQSLYDTIYF.

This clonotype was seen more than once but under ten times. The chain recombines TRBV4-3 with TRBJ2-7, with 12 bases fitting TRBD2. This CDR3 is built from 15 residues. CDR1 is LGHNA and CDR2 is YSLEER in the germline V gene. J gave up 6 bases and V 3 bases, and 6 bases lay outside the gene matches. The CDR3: CASSHLTSGGSEQYF. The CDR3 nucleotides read TGCGCCAGCAGCCACTTGACTAGCGGGGGTTCCGAGCAGTACTTC.

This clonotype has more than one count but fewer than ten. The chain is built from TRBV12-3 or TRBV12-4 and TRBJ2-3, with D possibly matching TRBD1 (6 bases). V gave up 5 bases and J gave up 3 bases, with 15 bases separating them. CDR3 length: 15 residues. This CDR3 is CASSPALRGTDTQYF. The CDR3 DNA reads TGTGCCAGCAGTCCAGCACTCAGGGGTACAGATACGCAGTATTTT.

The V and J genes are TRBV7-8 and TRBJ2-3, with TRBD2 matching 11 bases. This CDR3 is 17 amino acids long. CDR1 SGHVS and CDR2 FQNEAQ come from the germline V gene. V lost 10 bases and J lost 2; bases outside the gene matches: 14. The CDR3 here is CATSRIAGGYYTDTQYF. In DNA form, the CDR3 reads TGTGCCACAAGCCGGATAGCGGGGGGGTATTACACAGATACGCAGTATTTT. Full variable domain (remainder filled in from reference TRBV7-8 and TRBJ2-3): GAGVSQSPRYKVAKRGQDVALRCDPISGHVSLFWYQQALGQGPEFLTYFQNEAQLDKSGLPSDRFFAERPEGSVSTLKIQRTQQEDSAVYLCATSRIAGGYYTDTQYFGPGTRLTVL.

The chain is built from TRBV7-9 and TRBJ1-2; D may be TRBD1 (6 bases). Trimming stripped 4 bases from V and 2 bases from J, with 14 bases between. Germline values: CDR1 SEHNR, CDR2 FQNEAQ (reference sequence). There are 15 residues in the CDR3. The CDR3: CASSSLNTGNYGYTF. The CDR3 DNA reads TGTGCCAGCAGCTCTCTCAATACAGGGAACTATGGCTACACCTTC.

CDR3: CASSVAPYEQYF. CDR3 in DNA: TGTGCCAGCTCGGTTGCGCCCTACGAGCAGTACTTC. The chain employs TRBV6-2 or TRBV6-3 and TRBJ2-7; the D is unclear. The CDR3 has 12 amino acids. V gave up 8 bases and J gave up 2 bases, with 10 bases separating them. Germline CDR1 is MNHEY and CDR2 is SVGEGT.

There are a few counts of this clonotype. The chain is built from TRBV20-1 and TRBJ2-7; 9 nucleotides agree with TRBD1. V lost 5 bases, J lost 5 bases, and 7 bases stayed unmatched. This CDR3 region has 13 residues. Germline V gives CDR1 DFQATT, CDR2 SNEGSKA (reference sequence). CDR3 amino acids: CSAPGQGLDEQYF. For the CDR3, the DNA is TGCAGTGCTCCCGGACAGGGGCTCGACGAGCAGTACTTC.

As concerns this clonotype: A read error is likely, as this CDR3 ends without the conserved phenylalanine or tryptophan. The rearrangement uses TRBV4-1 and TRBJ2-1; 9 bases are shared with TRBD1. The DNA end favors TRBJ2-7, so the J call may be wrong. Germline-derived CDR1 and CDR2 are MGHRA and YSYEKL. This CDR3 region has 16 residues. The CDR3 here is CASSHHRDRESYEQYL. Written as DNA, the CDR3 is TGCGCCAGCAGCCATCACCGGGACAGGGAGTCCTACGAGCAGTACCTC.

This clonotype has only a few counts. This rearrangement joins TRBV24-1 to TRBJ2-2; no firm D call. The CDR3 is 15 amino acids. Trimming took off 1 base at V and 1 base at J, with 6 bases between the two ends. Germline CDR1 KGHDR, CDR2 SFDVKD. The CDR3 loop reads CATSDFNGNTGELFF. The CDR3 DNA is TGTGCCACCAGTGATTTCAACGGGAACACCGGGGAGCTGTTTTTT.

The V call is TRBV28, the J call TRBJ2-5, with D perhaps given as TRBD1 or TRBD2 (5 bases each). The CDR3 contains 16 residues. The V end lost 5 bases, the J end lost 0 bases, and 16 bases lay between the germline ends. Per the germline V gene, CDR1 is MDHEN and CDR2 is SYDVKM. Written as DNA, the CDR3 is TGTGCCAGCAGTGCGCAACACCGGGACGACCAAGAGACCCAGTACTTC. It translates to CASSAQHRDDQETQYF.

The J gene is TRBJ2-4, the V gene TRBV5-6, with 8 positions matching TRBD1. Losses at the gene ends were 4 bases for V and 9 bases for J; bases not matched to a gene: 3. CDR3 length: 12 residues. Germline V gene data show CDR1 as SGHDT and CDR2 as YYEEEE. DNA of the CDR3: TGTGCCAGCAGCGAAGACAGGGGCATTCAGTACTTC. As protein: CASSEDRGIQYF.

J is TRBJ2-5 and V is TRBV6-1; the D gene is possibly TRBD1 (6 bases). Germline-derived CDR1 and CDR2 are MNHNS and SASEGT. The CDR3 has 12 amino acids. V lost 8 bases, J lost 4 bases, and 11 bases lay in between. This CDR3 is CASLRTAETQYF. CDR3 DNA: TGTGCCAGCCTCCGGACAGCAGAGACCCAGTACTTC.

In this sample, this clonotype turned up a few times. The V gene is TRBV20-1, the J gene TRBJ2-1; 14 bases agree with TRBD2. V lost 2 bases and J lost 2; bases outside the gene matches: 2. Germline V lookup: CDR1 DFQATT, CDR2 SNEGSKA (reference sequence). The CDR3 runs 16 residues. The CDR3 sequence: CSARSGLAGAYNEQFF. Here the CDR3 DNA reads TGCAGTGCTAGATCGGGACTAGCGGGGGCCTACAATGAGCAGTTCTTC.

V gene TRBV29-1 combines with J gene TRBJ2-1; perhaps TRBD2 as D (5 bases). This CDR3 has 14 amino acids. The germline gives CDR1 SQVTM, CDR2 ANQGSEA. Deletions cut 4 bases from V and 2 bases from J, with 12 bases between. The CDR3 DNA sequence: TGCAGCGTTGTGGCCGGGAATGCCTACAATGAGCAGTTCTTC. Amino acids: CSVVAGNAYNEQFF.

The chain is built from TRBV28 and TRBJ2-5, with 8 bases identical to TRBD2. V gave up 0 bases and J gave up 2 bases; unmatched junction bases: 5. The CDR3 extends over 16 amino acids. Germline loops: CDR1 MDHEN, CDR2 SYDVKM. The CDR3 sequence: CASSLWGLVGQETQYF. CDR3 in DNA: TGTGCCAGCAGTTTATGGGGACTAGTAGGGCAAGAGACCCAGTACTTC.

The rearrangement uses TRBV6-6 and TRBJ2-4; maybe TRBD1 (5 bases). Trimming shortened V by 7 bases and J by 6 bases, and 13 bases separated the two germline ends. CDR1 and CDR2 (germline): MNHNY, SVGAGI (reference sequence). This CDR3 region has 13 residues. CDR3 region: CASMGQTRNIQYF. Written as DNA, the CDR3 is TGTGCCAGCATGGGGCAAACAAGAAACATTCAGTACTTC.

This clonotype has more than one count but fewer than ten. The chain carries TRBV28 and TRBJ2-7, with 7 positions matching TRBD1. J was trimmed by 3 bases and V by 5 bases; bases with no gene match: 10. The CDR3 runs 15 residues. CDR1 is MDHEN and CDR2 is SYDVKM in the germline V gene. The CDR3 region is CASSMGGQVRYEQYF. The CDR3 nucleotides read TGTGCCAGCAGTATGGGTGGACAGGTACGCTACGAGCAGTACTTC.